This T cell receptor beta chain stems from a study of blood T cell repertoires in COVID-19. Study-level background: Samples representing acute and convalescent COVID-19 were sourced from the United States, Italy and Spain. PBMCs, B-cell-depleted T cells, or T cells were the source of the cDNA or gDNA that made up the material.

V lost 3 bases to trimming and J lost 0 bases, with 11 bases between them. In germline, CDR1 is LNHDA, CDR2 SQIVND (reference sequence). The CDR3 totals 16 residues. Per the authors' pipeline: Amplification of reference gene primers was used by the study to estimate nucleated cell counts. TCRdb's table, derived via immunoSEQ multiplex PCR, lists solely in-frame clones and lacks some. D and trimming were read from the DNA, whereas the V and J calls and clone size are those reported in that table. The sample yields some 150,000 clones, about 86% seen once. This chain links TRBV19 with TRBJ1-4; D may be TRBD1 (5 bases). Sequencing was done on a sample of peripheral blood. This TCR was sampled from a woman in her sixties or seventies with acute or convalescent COVID-19. Here the CDR3 DNA reads TGTGCCAGTAGTATTGGGGCGATTGCAACTAATGAAAAACTGTTTTTT. Translating it yields CASSIGAIATNEKLFF.